This entry is about one T cell receptor beta chain. CDR3 length equals 14 residues. Trimming stripped 3 bases from V and 2 bases from J, with 8 bases between. Germline V lookup: CDR1 LGHDT, CDR2 YNNKEL (reference sequence). Participants were placed into cohorts based on the clinical history they reported. Recovered status in Cohort 3 required two negative PCRs, clearance, or symptom resolution. This sample was taken from a study of blood T cell repertoires in COVID-19. Study information: Samples representing acute and convalescent COVID-19 were sourced from the United States, Italy and Spain.

Methods used by the authors: Reference gene primer amplification gave estimated nucleated cell counts. Method: immunoSEQ multiplex PCR; TCRdb's copy keeps in-frame clones and lacks some. From that table come the V and J calls and clone size; the DNA was used to work out D and trimming. The repertoire holds roughly 140,000 clones, with about 86% as singletons. The clonotype originates from a man aged 50 to 60 who had recovered from COVID-19. Input material: PBMCs or T cells enriched from blood (not recorded which). This sequence joins TRBV3-1 (or the pseudogene TRBV3-2) and TRBJ1-3, with D possibly being TRBD1 (5 bases). The CDR3 here is CASSHQGAGNTIYF. CDR3 DNA sequence: TGTGCCAGCAGCCACCAGGGTGCTGGAAACACCATATATTTT.